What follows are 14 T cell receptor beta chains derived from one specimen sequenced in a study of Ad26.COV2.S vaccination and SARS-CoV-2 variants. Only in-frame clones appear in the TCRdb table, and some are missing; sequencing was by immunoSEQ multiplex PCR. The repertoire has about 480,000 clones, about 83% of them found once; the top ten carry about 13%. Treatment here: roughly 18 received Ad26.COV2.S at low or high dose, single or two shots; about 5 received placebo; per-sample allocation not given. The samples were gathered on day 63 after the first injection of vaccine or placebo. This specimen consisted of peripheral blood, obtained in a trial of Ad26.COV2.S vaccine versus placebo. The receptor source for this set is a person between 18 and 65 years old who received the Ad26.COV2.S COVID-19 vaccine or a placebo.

DNA for the CDR3: TGTGCCAGCAGCTTGGGACTTAACAATGAAAAACTGTTTTTT. The encoded protein is CASSLGLNNEKLFF. The chain is built from TRBV5-4 and TRBJ1-4; D unclear. V lost 0 bases and J 5 bases, leaving 8 bases between the germline ends. The germline CDR1 and CDR2 sequences are SGHNT and YYREEE (reference sequence). The CDR3 is made up of 14 amino acids. Together with reference TRBV5-4 and TRBJ1-4, the CDR3 gives the full variable domain: ETGVTQSPTHLIKTRGQQVTLRCSSQSGHNTVSWYQQALGQGPQFIFQYYREEENGRGNFPPRFSGLQFPNYSSELNVNALELDDSALYLCASSLGLNNEKLFFGSGTQLSVL.

The CDR3 region has the DNA TGTGCCATCGGACACGGCCCAGATACGCAGTATTTT. Its protein product is CAIGHGPDTQYF. J is TRBJ2-3 and V is TRBV10-3, with TRBD1 as a possible D gene (5 bases). The CDR3 extends over 12 amino acids. With 8 bases removed from V and 4 bases from J, the gap between germline ends came to 10 bases. Germline CDR1 is ENHRY and CDR2 is SYGVKD.

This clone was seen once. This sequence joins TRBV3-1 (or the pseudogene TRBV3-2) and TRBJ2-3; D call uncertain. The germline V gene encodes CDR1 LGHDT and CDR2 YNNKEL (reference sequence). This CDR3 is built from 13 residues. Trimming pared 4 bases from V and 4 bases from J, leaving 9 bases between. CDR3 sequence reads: CASSPGGADTQYF. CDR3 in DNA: TGTGCCAGCAGCCCTGGCGGAGCAGATACGCAGTATTTT.

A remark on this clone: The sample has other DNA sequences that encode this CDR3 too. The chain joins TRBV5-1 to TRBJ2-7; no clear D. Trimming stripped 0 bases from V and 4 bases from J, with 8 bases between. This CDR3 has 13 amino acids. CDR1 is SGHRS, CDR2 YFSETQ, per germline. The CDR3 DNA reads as TGCGCCAGCAGCTTGGTATTAGGATACGAGCAGTACTTC. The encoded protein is CASSLVLGYEQYF.

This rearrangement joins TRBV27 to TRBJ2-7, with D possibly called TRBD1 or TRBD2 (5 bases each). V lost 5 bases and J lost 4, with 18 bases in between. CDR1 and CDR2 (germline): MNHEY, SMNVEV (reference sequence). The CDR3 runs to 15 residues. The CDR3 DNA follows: TGTGCCAGCAGTCTCCGGGACCCCAGGGCATACGAGCAGTACTTC. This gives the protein CASSLRDPRAYEQYF.

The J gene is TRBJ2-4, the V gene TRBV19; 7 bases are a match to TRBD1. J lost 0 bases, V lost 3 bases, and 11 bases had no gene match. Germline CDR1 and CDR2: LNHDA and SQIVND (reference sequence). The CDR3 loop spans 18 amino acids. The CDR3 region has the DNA TGTGCCAGTAGTATGAGGCCCGACAGGGCCCGAGCCAAAAACATTCAGTACTTC. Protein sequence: CASSMRPDRARAKNIQYF.

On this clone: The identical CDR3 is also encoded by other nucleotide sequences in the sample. CDR3 region: CASSVGGNTGELFF. The DNA of the CDR3 is TGTGCCAGCAGCGTAGGCGGCAACACCGGGGAGCTGTTTTTT. The chain couples TRBV9 to TRBJ2-2; no clear D gene. Trimming shortened V by 0 bases and J by 2 bases, and 5 bases separated the two germline ends. Per germline, CDR1 SGDLS and CDR2 YYNGEE. This CDR3 is built from 14 residues.

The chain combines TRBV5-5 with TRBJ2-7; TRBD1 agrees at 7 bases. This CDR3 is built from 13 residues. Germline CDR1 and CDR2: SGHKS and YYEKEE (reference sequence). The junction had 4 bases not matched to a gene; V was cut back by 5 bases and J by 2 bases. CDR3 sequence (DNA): TGTGCCAGCAGTTGGGACAGTGCCTACGAGCAGTACTTC. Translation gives CASSWDSAYEQYF.

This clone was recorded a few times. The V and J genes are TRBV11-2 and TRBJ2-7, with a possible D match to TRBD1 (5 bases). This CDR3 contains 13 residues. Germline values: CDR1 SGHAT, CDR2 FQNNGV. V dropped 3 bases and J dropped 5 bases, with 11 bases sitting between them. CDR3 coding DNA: TGTGCCAGCAGCTTTATTGGGGCGAACGAGCAGTACTTC. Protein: CASSFIGANEQYF.

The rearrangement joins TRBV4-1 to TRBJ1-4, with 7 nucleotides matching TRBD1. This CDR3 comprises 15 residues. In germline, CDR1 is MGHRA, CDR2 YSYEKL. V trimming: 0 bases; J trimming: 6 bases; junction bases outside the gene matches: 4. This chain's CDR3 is CASSQDPTGDEKLFF. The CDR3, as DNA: TGCGCCAGCAGCCAAGATCCAACAGGGGATGAAAAACTGTTTTTT.

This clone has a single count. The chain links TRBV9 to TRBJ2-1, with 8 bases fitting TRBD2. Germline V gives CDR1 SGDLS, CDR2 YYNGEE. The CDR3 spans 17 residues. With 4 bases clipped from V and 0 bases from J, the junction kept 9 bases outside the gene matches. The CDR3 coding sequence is TGTGCCAGCAGCCCTCGCCCCGGGACTAGCTCCTACAATGAGCAGTTCTTC. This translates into CASSPRPGTSSYNEQFF.

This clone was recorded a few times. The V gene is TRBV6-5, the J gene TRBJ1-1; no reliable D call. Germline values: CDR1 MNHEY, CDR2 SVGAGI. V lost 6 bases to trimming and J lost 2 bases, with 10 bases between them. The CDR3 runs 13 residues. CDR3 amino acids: CASRPDLNTEAFF. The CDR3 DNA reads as TGTGCCAGCAGGCCGGACCTTAACACTGAAGCTTTCTTT.

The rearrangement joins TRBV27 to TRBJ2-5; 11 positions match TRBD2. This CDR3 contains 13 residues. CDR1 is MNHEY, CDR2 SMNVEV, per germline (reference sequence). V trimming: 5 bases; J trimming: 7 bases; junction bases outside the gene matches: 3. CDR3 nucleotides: TGTGCCAGCAGTAGCCTAGCGGGAGGGACCCAGTACTTC. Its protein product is CASSSLAGGTQYF.

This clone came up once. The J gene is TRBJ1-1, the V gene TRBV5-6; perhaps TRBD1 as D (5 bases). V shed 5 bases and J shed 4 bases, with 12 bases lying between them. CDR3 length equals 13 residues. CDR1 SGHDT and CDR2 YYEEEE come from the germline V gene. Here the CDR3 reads CASRRQGPTEAFF. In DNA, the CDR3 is TGTGCCAGCAGGCGGCAGGGCCCCACTGAAGCTTTCTTT.